Listed here is a single T cell receptor beta chain. Samples were taken at baseline and on day 1 of cycles 4 and 7. This record belongs to a study of OX40 agonist ivuxolimab in advanced cancers. Looking at the study overall: Three dose-escalation patients had partial responses: one with hepatocellular carcinoma and two with cutaneous melanoma.

Produced via immunoSEQ multiplex PCR; TCRdb's table is partial and in-frame only. The sample includes approximately 90,000 clones, about 90% of them seen just once. The source is an adult with an advanced solid tumor such as melanoma, head and neck, liver or kidney cancer. Sequenced material: CD4+ or CD8+ T cells sorted from blood, taken in a trial of the OX40 agonist ivuxolimab.

CDR3 coding DNA: TGTGCCAGCAGCTGGGACGGATTAGAGGATGGCTACACCTTC. Encoded protein: CASSWDGLEDGYTF. The V and J genes are TRBV7-9 and TRBJ1-2; the D gene is possibly TRBD1 (5 bases). The germline V gene has CDR1 SEHNR and CDR2 FQNEAQ (reference sequence). The CDR3 totals 14 residues. V dropped 4 bases and J dropped 6 bases, with 15 bases sitting between them.